The 18 T cell receptor beta chains presented below share a single source sample, sequenced in a study of cytotoxic CD8 clonotypes in ibrutinib-treated CLL. TCRdb's copy holds only in-frame clones and misses some; the assay was immunoSEQ multiplex PCR. The repertoire holds 80,000 to 95,000 clones, with 79% as singletons. The sample was PBMCs, taken after 12 months of ibrutinib treatment. The source is a human donor with chronic lymphocytic leukemia.

Remarks on this clone: A junction end diverges from the germline sequence, so it may reflect a read error. The genes are TRBV4-1 and TRBJ1-2, with D tentatively TRBD1 (5 bases). The CDR3 has 16 amino acids. Looked up from germline, CDR1 is MGHRA and CDR2 is YSYEKL. The CDR3 DNA reads as TGCGCCAGCAGCGTGGGGCGAGAACCGAAAGACCTATGGCTACCCTTC. Residues: CASSVGREPKDLWLPF.

The chain joins TRBV27 to TRBJ2-3; D might be TRBD2 (6 bases). Germline V gene sequence: CDR1 MNHEY, CDR2 SMNVEV (reference sequence). Trimming removed 4 bases at V and 7 bases at J, with 15 bases between. This CDR3 is 14 amino acids long. CDR3 sequence (DNA): TGTGCCAGCAGTTCCGGGCCGCGGGGTCATACGCAGTATTTT. It yields the protein CASSSGPRGHTQYF.

In its sample, this clone was seen once. The V and J genes are TRBV28 and TRBJ2-3, with TRBD1 matching 8 bases. This CDR3 has 14 amino acids. In germline, CDR1 is MDHEN, CDR2 SYDVKM. V lost 3 bases to trimming and J lost 8 bases; unmatched junction nucleotides: 7. The CDR3 sequence: CASSFPGTGGTQYF. The CDR3 DNA reads as TGTGCCAGCAGTTTTCCCGGGACAGGCGGTACGCAGTATTTT.

The V call is TRBV5-1, the J call TRBJ2-7; D not certain. CDR1 is SGHRS and CDR2 is YFSETQ in the germline V gene. This CDR3 spans 15 amino acids. V was clipped by 0 bases and J by 5 bases, with 15 bases between them. Written as DNA, the CDR3 is TGCGCCAGCAGCTTGGAGGCCAGGTCGGTCGACGAGCAGTACTTC. Translated, it gives CASSLEARSVDEQYF.

The chain recombines TRBV5-1 with TRBJ2-5; D perhaps matches TRBD2 (6 bases). The V end was cut by 1 base, the J end by 4 bases, with 23 bases between. Per germline, CDR1 SGHRS and CDR2 YFSETQ. The CDR3 extends over 18 amino acids. The CDR3 sequence is CASSLLPPGLGTGETQYF. CDR3 in DNA: TGCGCCAGCAGCTTGCTCCCCCCGGGGTTGGGGACTGGAGAGACCCAGTACTTC.

The chain is built from TRBV7-9 and TRBJ2-3; either TRBD1 or TRBD2 may fit D (6 bases each). The germline V gene encodes CDR1 SEHNR and CDR2 FQNEAQ (reference sequence). Trimming shortened V by 3 bases and J by 3 bases, and 13 bases separated the two germline ends. This CDR3 comprises 15 residues. The CDR3 DNA is TGTGCCAGCAGCTTCGGGGGCGGTTGGACAGATACGCAGTATTTT. Protein sequence: CASSFGGGWTDTQYF.

The chain uses TRBV6-6 and TRBJ2-3, with D hard to call. The CDR3 runs to 14 residues. CDR1 MNHNY and CDR2 SVGAGI come from the germline V gene (reference sequence). V was cut by 0 bases and J by 5 bases, with 9 bases left in between. CDR3 nucleotide sequence: TGTGCCAGCAGTTACTCGAGGTCGGGAGATACGCAGTATTTT. Translated, it gives CASSYSRSGDTQYF.

The J gene is TRBJ1-4, the V gene TRBV6-5; no clear D. CDR1 is MNHEY, CDR2 SVGAGI, per germline. V lost 0 bases and J lost 11, with 10 bases in between. The CDR3 spans 13 residues. The CDR3 reads CASSYSRGWKLFF. The CDR3 DNA reads TGTGCCAGCAGTTACTCGAGAGGCTGGAAACTGTTTTTT.

This sequence joins TRBV4-2 and TRBJ1-2; D call uncertain. Germline V gene lookup returns CDR1 LGHNA and CDR2 YNFKEQ. The V end was cut by 4 bases, the J end by 2 bases, with 14 bases between. The CDR3 is 15 residues long. The CDR3 coding sequence is TGTGCCAGCAGCCCCTCCCAGGCCCAAAACTATGGCTACACCTTC. Translated: CASSPSQAQNYGYTF.

This clone was counted ten times or more. This chain connects TRBV6-6 to TRBJ1-5; no reliable D call. The V gene's germline CDR1 is MNHNY and CDR2 SVGAGI (reference sequence). The CDR3 sequence is 14 residues long. V dropped 8 bases and J dropped 2 bases, with 13 bases sitting between them. DNA of the CDR3: TGTGCCAGCGAGGGCAGGAGTGGCAATCAGCCCCAGCATTTT. It translates to CASEGRSGNQPQHF.

This clone is a singleton in its sample. V usage is TRBV6-5 and J usage is TRBJ2-7, with D possibly matching TRBD1 (6 bases). CDR1 is MNHEY, CDR2 SVGAGI, per germline. There are 13 residues in the CDR3. V lost 4 bases, J lost 3 bases, and 10 bases lay in between. The CDR3 spells CASSSTGSYEQYF. The CDR3 DNA reads TGTGCCAGCAGTTCCACAGGGAGCTACGAGCAGTACTTC.

The rearrangement uses TRBV30 and TRBJ1-5, with 7 nucleotides matching TRBD1. The CDR3 is 15 residues long. J gave up 5 bases and V 0 bases, and 7 bases lay outside the gene matches. Germline CDR1 is GTSNPN and CDR2 is SVGIG (reference sequence). CDR3 sequence reads: CAWSVGGPGDQPQHF. Here the CDR3 DNA reads TGTGCCTGGAGTGTAGGGGGCCCGGGCGATCAGCCCCAGCATTTT.

This chain links TRBV18 with TRBJ2-7, with D possibly TRBD1 on 6 matching bases. CDR1 is KGHSH and CDR2 is LQKENI in the germline V gene. Trimming shortened V by 3 bases and J by 6 bases, and 15 bases separated the two germline ends. The CDR3 covers 14 residues. The CDR3 nucleotides read TGTGCCAGCTCACCGGGGCAGGGGTCAGGCGAGCAGTACTTC. Protein sequence: CASSPGQGSGEQYF.

Ten or more counts support this clone. The genes are TRBV2 and TRBJ1-5; D is uncertain. The CDR3 extends over 14 amino acids. Germline V gene sequence: CDR1 SNHLY, CDR2 FYNNEI. V gave up 6 bases and J gave up 4 bases, with 13 bases separating them. In nucleotides, the CDR3 is TGTGCCAGCAGGGTGCAGCAAGGGAATCAGCCCCAGCATTTT. As protein: CASRVQQGNQPQHF.

This clone showed up just once. V is TRBV11-2 and J is TRBJ1-4, with 8 bases matching TRBD1. CDR1 SGHAT and CDR2 FQNNGV come from the germline V gene. The V segment lost 5 bases and the J segment 8 bases; nucleotides outside the gene matches: 10. This CDR3 is built from 15 residues. DNA for the CDR3: TGTGCCAGCAGCAGAGATGGGACAGGTTTCGAAAAACTGTTTTTT. It codes for CASSRDGTGFEKLFF.

V gene TRBV5-1 combines with J gene TRBJ1-1; no firm D call. V shed 0 bases and J shed 0 bases, with 6 bases lying between them. CDR3 length equals 14 residues. The germline gives CDR1 SGHRS, CDR2 YFSETQ. CDR3 coding DNA: TGCGCCAGCAGCTTGGGTTCGGTGAACACTGAAGCTTTCTTT. It translates to CASSLGSVNTEAFF.

The CDR3 DNA reads as TGCGCCAGCAGGGGTGGGACTAGCACAGATACGCAGTATTTT. Protein sequence: CASRGGTSTDTQYF. The genes are TRBV5-1 and TRBJ2-3; maybe TRBD2 (6 bases). CDR3 length: 14 residues. V dropped 5 bases and J dropped 0 bases, with 10 bases sitting between them. Germline V gene data show CDR1 as SGHRS and CDR2 as YFSETQ.

The chain combines TRBV28 with TRBJ1-4, with TRBD1 as a possible D gene (6 bases). Trimming took off 5 bases at V and 8 bases at J, with 21 bases between the two ends. This CDR3 comprises 16 residues. CDR1 and CDR2 (germline): MDHEN, SYDVKM. The CDR3 sequence is CASSPYSQGLWEKLFF. CDR3 nucleotide sequence: TGTGCCAGCAGTCCGTACTCACAGGGACTGTGGGAAAAACTGTTTTTT.